These 14 T cell receptor beta chains were sequenced from one sample in a study of Graves' ophthalmopathy and Graves' hyperthyroidism (dated by TCRdb to the late 2010s). The instrument was an Illumina HiSeq 2000. TCR beta CDR3 regions were amplified from RNA transcripts for repertoire sequencing. A first-round RT-PCR used HTBI primers with the Qiagen OneStep RT-PCR kit, followed by a second-round multiplex PCR, size selection and purification. TCRdb reprocessing: public reads trimmed at Q25 with fastp, clones called with MiXCR, in-frame beta chains kept. Rows with a matching CDR3 protein are joined into one entry that keeps the most common DNA and genes. The sample includes hundreds of thousands of distinct CDR3 sequences, with roughly 39% observed a single time. The ten most abundant clones make up about 3.3% of the sample. The sample was peripheral blood. These receptor sequences come from an adult man with Graves' ophthalmopathy.

The gene calls are TRBV2 and TRBJ1-1, with D possibly matching TRBD1 (6 bases). The germline V gene encodes CDR1 SNHLY and CDR2 FYNNEI. The CDR3 runs 13 residues. Trimming stripped 8 bases from V and 2 bases from J, with 12 bases between. CDR3 protein: CASLGGGNTEAFF. The CDR3 DNA is TGTGCCAGCTTAGGGGGTGGAAACACTGAAGCTTTCTTT.

The chain employs TRBV7-9 and TRBJ2-7, with 10 bases that match TRBD1. The CDR3 is made up of 15 amino acids. V dropped 3 bases and J dropped 5; count of bases not matched to a gene: 7. The germline V gene encodes CDR1 SEHNR and CDR2 FQNEAQ (reference sequence). For the CDR3, the DNA is TGTGCCAGCAGCTTTGTCGGGACAGGGGATCACGAGCAGTACTTC. Translating it yields CASSFVGTGDHEQYF.

The rearrangement links TRBV10-3 to TRBJ1-4, with D uncertain. The CDR3 totals 12 residues. Germline assignment: CDR1 ENHRY and CDR2 SYGVKD. The ends were cut back, 6 bases at V and 8 bases at J, with 10 bases in the middle. The CDR3 here is CAISPAGEKLFF. As DNA, the CDR3 is TGTGCCATCAGCCCCGCGGGGGAAAAACTGTTTTTT.

The chain has TRBV12-5 and TRBJ1-1, with D possibly TRBD1 on 5 matching bases. The V gene's germline CDR1 is LGHNT and CDR2 FRNRAP. Trimming took off 0 bases at V and 1 base at J, with 12 bases between the two ends. The CDR3 loop spans 16 amino acids. The CDR3 region is CASGLVLGQGNTEAFF. For the CDR3, the DNA is TGTGCTAGTGGTTTGGTACTGGGGCAGGGGAACACTGAAGCTTTCTTT.

This clonotype has only a few counts. CDR3: CASKEPFVTRSSTF. In DNA, the CDR3 is TGTGCCAGCAAGGAACCCTTCGTGACGCGAAGTAGCACCTTC. The chain recombines TRBV6-1 with TRBJ1-2; D call uncertain. V gave up 7 bases and J gave up 13 bases, with 25 bases separating them. Germline CDR1 MNHNS, CDR2 SASEGT. There are 14 residues in the CDR3.

The chain links TRBV5-6 to TRBJ1-1; maybe TRBD1 (6 bases). The CDR3 loop spans 12 amino acids. Germline CDR1 is SGHDT and CDR2 is YYEEEE. Trimming removed 3 bases at V and 10 bases at J, with 13 bases between. CDR3 sequence (DNA): TGTGCCAGCAGCTCAGGGGATTGGGGAGCTTTCTTT. Protein sequence: CASSSGDWGAFF. The entire variable domain, with the rest obtained from reference TRBV5-6 and TRBJ1-1, is as follows: DAGVTQSPTHLIKTRGQQVTLRCSPKSGHDTVSWYQQALGQGPQFIFQYYEEEERQRGNFPDRFSGHQFPNYSSELNVNALLLGDSALYLCASSSGDWGAFFGQGTRLTVV.

This clonotype was observed at least ten times. The chain employs TRBV7-8 and TRBJ1-2; TRBD1 might be the D (6 bases). Trimming pared 4 bases from V and 8 bases from J, leaving 20 bases between. The CDR3 loop spans 15 amino acids. Germline lookup yields CDR1 SGHVS and CDR2 FQNEAQ. CDR3 sequence (DNA): TGTGCCAGCAGCTCCCCCGGGACACGGCTCGGCGGCTACACCTTC. Its protein is CASSSPGTRLGGYTF. The full variable domain, completed using reference TRBV7-8 and TRBJ1-2, is GAGVSQSPRYKVAKRGQDVALRCDPISGHVSLFWYQQALGQGPEFLTYFQNEAQLDKSGLPSDRFFAERPEGSVSTLKIQRTQQEDSAVYLCASSSPGTRLGGYTFGSGTRLTVV.

This clonotype was detected once. This sequence joins TRBV20-1 and TRBJ1-2, with 8 bases lining up with TRBD1. CDR1 and CDR2 (germline): DFQATT, SNEGSKA (reference sequence). CDR3 length: 12 residues. Trimming took 6 bases from V and 7 from J; bases not matched to a gene: 7. CDR3 nucleotide sequence: TGCAGTGCAGCCCTTGACAGGGGTGGCTACACCTTC. Residues: CSAALDRGGYTF.

This clonotype was observed a handful of times. The chain has TRBV6-1 and TRBJ2-7; no clear D. The germline gives CDR1 MNHNS, CDR2 SASEGT. The CDR3 length is 15 residues. V gave up 4 bases and J gave up 2 bases, with 15 bases separating them. In DNA, the CDR3 is TGTGCCAGCAGTGCTTTCTTGACGGAGACCTACGAGCAGTACTTC. Protein sequence: CASSAFLTETYEQYF.

This clonotype has only a few counts. CDR3 protein: CSAGGKIGDEQYF. DNA for the CDR3: TGCAGTGCGGGGGGTAAGATTGGGGACGAGCAGTACTTC. V gene TRBV20-1 combines with J gene TRBJ2-7; D may be TRBD2 (6 bases). The V end was cut by 6 bases, the J end by 5 bases, with 17 bases between. Per germline, CDR1 DFQATT and CDR2 SNEGSKA (reference sequence). The CDR3 covers 13 residues.

This clonotype came up many times. Compared with germline, one end of the junction differs, possibly owing to a read error. The rearrangement joins TRBV5-1 to TRBJ2-5, with TRBD2 identical over 8 bases. Per the germline V gene, CDR1 is SGHRS and CDR2 is YFSETQ. The CDR3 is 15 amino acids. CDR3 nucleotides: TGTGCCAGCAGTTTGGGCGGGGGGTACCAAGAGACCCAGTACTTC. It specifies CASSLGGGYQETQYF.

Only one count was recorded for this clonotype. The V call is TRBV7-8, the J call TRBJ2-7; TRBD1 matches at 10 bases. Trimming cost V 5 bases and J 5 bases; bases outside gene matches: 6. Germline CDR1 SGHVS, CDR2 FQNEAQ. The CDR3 spans 14 residues. DNA for the CDR3: TGTGCCAGCAGCCACCGGGACAGGGGAAACGAGCAGTACTTC. It translates to CASSHRDRGNEQYF.

This clonotype has a handful of counts. At one boundary the junction diverges from the germline segment, which might be a read error. J is TRBJ2-5 and V is TRBV3-1; D perhaps matches TRBD2 (7 bases). CDR1 is LGHDT and CDR2 is YNNKEL in the germline V gene (reference sequence). The CDR3 is 12 amino acids. The CDR3 bases are TGTGCCAGCAGCCAACTGAAGAGGGGGGGCGTCTTC. Protein sequence: CASSQLKRGGVF.

This clonotype has ten or more counts. The gene calls are TRBV12-3 or TRBV12-4 and TRBJ1-5; 7 nucleotides align to TRBD1. This CDR3 region has 15 residues. V lost 5 bases and J lost 8; bases outside the gene matches: 12. The CDR3 is CASSPRDSLLEPQHF. DNA of the CDR3: TGTGCCAGCAGTCCCCGGGACAGTCTATTAGAGCCCCAGCATTTT.